Below, 11 T cell receptor beta chains from the same sample are listed, as sequenced in a study of graft-versus-host responses after intestinal transplantation. No antigen is known for these receptors. The protocol was immunoSEQ multiplex PCR, while the TCRdb copy is restricted to in-frame clones and leaves out a portion. The table shows 90,000 to 150,000 clones, with 85% to 95% occurring only once. The input for sequencing was unstimulated CD8+ T cells sorted from spleen or lymph node cells, taken before intestinal transplant. These receptors all come from a human donor who received an intestinal transplant.

The chain links TRBV7-2 to TRBJ2-5, with D possibly matching TRBD2 (6 bases). Germline V gene data show CDR1 as SGHTA and CDR2 as FQGNSA. The CDR3 is made up of 14 amino acids. Trimming pared 1 base from V and 1 base from J, leaving 7 bases between. The CDR3 DNA reads as TGTGCCAGCAGCTTAGAAGCGGGCCAAGAGACCCAGTACTTC. Translated, it gives CASSLEAGQETQYF.

CDR3 nucleotide sequence: TGTGCCAGCAGCCAAGAGATTGCAACTAATGAAAAACTGTTTTTT. Residues: CASSQEIATNEKLFF. This chain uses TRBV4-2 with TRBJ1-4; D not resolved. V was clipped by 0 bases and J by 0 bases, with 5 bases between them. Germline CDR1 LGHNA, CDR2 YNFKEQ. The CDR3 contains 15 residues.

The chain is built from TRBV12-5 and TRBJ1-1, with D possibly TRBD1 on 6 matching bases. Trimming shortened V by 0 bases and J by 10 bases, and 24 bases separated the two germline ends. Germline loops: CDR1 LGHNT, CDR2 FRNRAP. This CDR3 comprises 17 residues. The CDR3 DNA reads TGTGCTAGTGGTTTGGTACAATCAGGTTCTTGGGGGGCCACAGCTTTCTTT. It specifies CASGLVQSGSWGATAFF. Full variable domain (rest looked up from reference TRBV12-5 and TRBJ1-1): DARVTQTPRHKVTEMGQEVTMRCQPILGHNTVFWYRQTMMQGLELLAYFRNRAPLDDSGMPKDRFSAEMPDATLATLKIQPSEPRDSAVYFCASGLVQSGSWGATAFFGQGTRLTVV.

There are a few counts of this clone. The chain is built from TRBV4-1 and TRBJ2-2; D gene ambiguous. Germline CDR1 and CDR2: MGHRA and YSYEKL. This CDR3 comprises 13 residues. Trimming removed 5 bases at V and 7 bases at J, with 11 bases between. In DNA, the CDR3 is TGCGCCAGCAGCGTTCCAGGAGTCGGGGAGCTGTTTTTT. It encodes CASSVPGVGELFF.

This clone was observed a few times. The chain links TRBV28 to TRBJ2-5; 8 bases agree with TRBD2. The CDR3 is 14 residues long. The germline gives CDR1 MDHEN, CDR2 SYDVKM. J lost 7 bases, V lost 4 bases, and 8 bases had no gene match. The CDR3 coding sequence is TGTGCCAGCAGTTCCTCTAGCGGGCACGTGACCCAGTACTTC. This encodes CASSSSSGHVTQYF.

V usage is TRBV4-1 and J usage is TRBJ1-1; D is undetermined. The germline CDR1 and CDR2 sequences are MGHRA and YSYEKL. The CDR3 extends over 14 amino acids. With 0 bases removed from V and 8 bases from J, the gap between germline ends came to 13 bases. Written as DNA, the CDR3 is TGCGCCAGCAGCCAAGATCCATCCCGCCTGGAAGCTTTCTTT. Residues: CASSQDPSRLEAFF.

The rearrangement links TRBV19 to TRBJ2-5; a possible D gene is TRBD2 (5 bases). V lost 1 base and J lost 3, with 12 bases in between. Germline V lookup: CDR1 LNHDA, CDR2 SQIVND (reference sequence). The CDR3 has 15 amino acids. The CDR3 region is CASSIGAGGEETQYF. Written as DNA, the CDR3 is TGTGCCAGTAGTATAGGGGCGGGCGGAGAAGAGACCCAGTACTTC.

In nucleotides, the CDR3 is TGTGCCAGCAGCTTACCAGGGGGATTGGGCACTGAAGCTTTCTTT. This codes for CASSLPGGLGTEAFF. V is TRBV7-8 and J is TRBJ1-1; 7 bases fit TRBD1. The CDR3 extends over 15 amino acids. Trimming cost V 2 bases and J 4 bases; bases outside gene matches: 7. Germline V CDR1 and CDR2: SGHVS, FQNEAQ. Using reference TRBV7-8 and TRBJ1-1 for the parts outside the CDR3, the full variable domain is GAGVSQSPRYKVAKRGQDVALRCDPISGHVSLFWYQQALGQGPEFLTYFQNEAQLDKSGLPSDRFFAERPEGSVSTLKIQRTQQEDSAVYLCASSLPGGLGTEAFFGQGTRLTVV.

This clone was counted between two and nine times. CDR3 sequence: CASRNPGADYGYTF. CDR3 DNA: TGTGCCAGCAGAAACCCGGGGGCGGACTATGGCTACACCTTC. This chain links TRBV5-6 with TRBJ1-2; weak D call: TRBD1 (6 bases). Germline lookup yields CDR1 SGHDT and CDR2 YYEEEE. This CDR3 has 14 residues. V was trimmed by 5 bases and J by 3 bases, leaving 14 bases between them.

The chain joins TRBV9 to TRBJ2-7, with TRBD2 matching 10 bases. The CDR3 contains 14 residues. Germline V gene lookup returns CDR1 SGDLS and CDR2 YYNGEE. V was clipped by 3 bases and J by 5 bases; unmatched bases: 5. This CDR3 reads CASSASGSIDEQYF. The CDR3 nucleotides read TGTGCCAGCAGCGCTAGCGGGAGTATCGACGAGCAGTACTTC.

The J gene is TRBJ1-4, the V gene TRBV28, with D possibly being TRBD1 (6 bases). CDR3 length: 16 amino acids. Trimming removed 6 bases from V and 4 bases from J, with 18 bases in between. Germline CDR1 and CDR2: MDHEN and SYDVKM. The CDR3 coding sequence is TGTGCCAGCAGCCGCTACAGGGATCCCGATAATGAAAAACTGTTTTTT. Its translation is CASSRYRDPDNEKLFF.